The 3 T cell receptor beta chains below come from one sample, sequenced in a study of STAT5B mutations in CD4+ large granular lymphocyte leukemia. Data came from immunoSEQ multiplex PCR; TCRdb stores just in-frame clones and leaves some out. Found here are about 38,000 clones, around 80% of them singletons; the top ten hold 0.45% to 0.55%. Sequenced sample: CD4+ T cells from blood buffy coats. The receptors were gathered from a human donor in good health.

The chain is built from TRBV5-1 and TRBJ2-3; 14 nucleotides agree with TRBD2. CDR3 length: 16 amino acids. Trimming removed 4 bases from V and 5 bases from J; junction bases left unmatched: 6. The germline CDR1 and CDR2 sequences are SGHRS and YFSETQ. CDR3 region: CASSLTSGRVGDTQYF. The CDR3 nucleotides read TGCGCCAGCAGCCTGACTAGCGGGAGGGTAGGAGATACGCAGTATTTT.

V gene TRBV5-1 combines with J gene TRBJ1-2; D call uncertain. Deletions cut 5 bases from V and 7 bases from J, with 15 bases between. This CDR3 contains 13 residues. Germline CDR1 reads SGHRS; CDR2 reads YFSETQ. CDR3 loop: CASSQRERSGYTF. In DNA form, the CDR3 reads TGCGCCAGCAGTCAAAGGGAGAGGAGTGGCTACACCTTC.

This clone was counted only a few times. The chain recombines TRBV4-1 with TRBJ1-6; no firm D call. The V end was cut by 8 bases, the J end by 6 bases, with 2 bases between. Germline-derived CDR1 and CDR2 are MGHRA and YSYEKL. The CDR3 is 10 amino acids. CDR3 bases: TGCGCCAGCGGTAATTCACCCCTCCACTTT. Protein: CASGNSPLHF.